This TCR beta chain was sequenced during a study of cytomegalovirus exposure and HLA in healthy donors. A word on this clone: Its antigen is unknown.

Notes on the study in general: Subsequent analysis revealed that first-cohort TCR clusters tended to co-occur in the roughly 120 validation repertoires. Published work reported that the classifier diagnosed cytomegalovirus status with high specificity and sensitivity. Some TCR beta chains (roughly 150 of them) were listed as cytomegalovirus-associated.

Profiling relied on immunoSEQ multiplex PCR, and the TCRdb table lists in-frame clones only, not all of them. The sample contains about 190,000 clones, 84% of which appear only once. This receptor was identified in a woman between 18 and 30 years old in good health and CMV-seropositive. Material: PBMCs.

CDR3 DNA sequence: TGTGCCAGCGGTGGACAGTTTGGCTACACCTTC. Amino acid sequence: CASGGQFGYTF. The rearrangement links TRBV9 to TRBJ1-2; perhaps TRBD1 as D (6 bases). V lost 7 bases and J lost 7, with 11 bases in between. The germline gives CDR1 SGDLS, CDR2 YYNGEE. CDR3 size: 11 residues.